This TCR beta chain was profiled in a study of cytomegalovirus exposure and HLA in healthy donors. PCR involved 60 Vbeta and 13 Jbeta primers. Sequencing was performed with immunoSEQ multiplex PCR; in TCRdb, only in-frame clones are kept and a portion is missing. The data contain approximately 170,000 clones, roughly 81% of them singletons. As to this clone: The target antigen is unknown.

V gave up 4 bases and J gave up 3 bases; unmatched junction bases: 3. This CDR3 contains 15 residues. CDR1 is SGHRS and CDR2 is YFSETQ in the germline V gene. Study-level points and caveats: Presence/absence analyses assumed roughly uniform sequencing depth across donors. A later analysis found TCR association rates differed by HLA locus, highest for DRB1 and lowest for HLA-C.

The J gene is TRBJ2-2, the V gene TRBV5-1; TRBD1 aligns across 10 bases. The sample taken for sequencing was PBMCs. The TCR comes from a woman aged 25 to 39 in good health and CMV-seropositive. CDR3 DNA: TGCGCCAGCAGCGTCGGGACAGGGGACACCGGGGAGCTGTTTTTT. Amino acid sequence: CASSVGTGDTGELFF.